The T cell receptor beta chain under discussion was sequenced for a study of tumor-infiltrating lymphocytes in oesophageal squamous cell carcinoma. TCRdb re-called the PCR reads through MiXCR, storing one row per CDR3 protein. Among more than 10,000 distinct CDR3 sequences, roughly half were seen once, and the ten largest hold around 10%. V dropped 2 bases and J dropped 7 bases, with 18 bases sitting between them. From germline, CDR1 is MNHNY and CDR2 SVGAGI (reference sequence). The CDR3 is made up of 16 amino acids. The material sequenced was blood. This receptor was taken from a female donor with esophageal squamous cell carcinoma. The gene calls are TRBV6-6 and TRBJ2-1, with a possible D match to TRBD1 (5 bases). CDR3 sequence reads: CASSYVGPAYRNEQFF. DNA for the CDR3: TGTGCCAGCAGTTACGTGGGCCCGGCCTACAGGAATGAGCAGTTCTTC.